This T cell receptor (beta chain) was captured by sequencing in a study of T cell repertoires in cytomegalovirus infection. Across the whole study: CMV epitopes that were recently identified and HLA-C-restricted were used alongside well-studied HLA-B-restricted ones. Matching HLA type, along with CMV infection, was indicated by public TCR beta signatures. Study-wide points: Dominating the ex vivo response were TCR beta clonotypes that were CMV-specific and HLA-C-restricted. Based on cumulative public TCR beta family frequency, carriers of CMV plus the relevant HLA were identified.

One entry per CDR3 protein, called by TCRdb with MiXCR from the reads. The data contain 650,000 to 900,000 distinct CDR3 sequences, 25% to 30% of them singletons. This CDR3 has 15 amino acids. The V and J ends lost 2 bases and 0 bases respectively, with 11 bases between them. Looked up from germline, CDR1 is WSHSY and CDR2 is SAAADI. On this clonotype: Its antigen remains unknown.

Specimen: cultured CD8+ T cells from PBMCs, collected from culture after CMV antigen stimulation. The receptor was derived from a human donor in good health (CMV status not recorded). Some clones in this sample may be carry-over from other donors' samples. The rearrangement links TRBV10-2 to TRBJ2-7; D may correspond to TRBD1 or TRBD2 (5 bases each). The CDR3 spells CASSENWGFSYEQYF. CDR3 DNA: TGCGCCAGCAGTGAGAATTGGGGGTTCTCCTACGAGCAGTACTTC.